This T cell receptor (beta chain) was retrieved from a study of molecular identifiers for immune sequencing clone quantification. V lost 1 base and J 1 base, leaving 10 bases between the germline ends. Germline lookup yields CDR1 MGHRA and CDR2 YSYEKL. CDR3 length equals 15 residues. Based on a CD8+CD4-CCR7+CD45RA+ profile, naive CD8 T cells were sorted. TCRdb reprocessed the PCR reads with MiXCR, giving one entry per CDR3 protein. The sample contains about 320,000 distinct CDR3 sequences, around 21% of which appear only once. The J gene is TRBJ2-5, the V gene TRBV4-1; D is possibly TRBD1 or TRBD2 (5 bases each). The specimen sequenced was naive CD8+ T cells from blood, with Jurkat cell RNA spiked in. This sample's subset: FACS-sorted CD8+CD4-CCR7+CD45RA+ naive T cells. This receptor was identified in a human donor in good health. Some libraries in this study had Jurkat cell RNA spiked in. CDR3 bases: TGCGCCAGCAGCCAAGTTTTGGGGGTCCAAGAGACCCAGTACTTC. This sequence encodes CASSQVLGVQETQYF.